Here is one T cell receptor beta chain with its context. This entry belongs to a study of T cells expressing NK-cell markers. TCRdb reprocessed the 5' RACE reads and stores each CDR3 protein as one record, lacking DNA. The sample data list 130,000 to 150,000 distinct CDR3 sequences. The CDR3 totals 14 residues. Germline CDR1 is MDHEN and CDR2 is SYDVKM. Sequencing was done on a sample of blood T cells: a sorted CD56 or NKG2C T cell subset, CD4+ or CD8+ T cells, or bulk PBMC T cells (not recorded which). The sequence was collected from a man younger than 35 in good health. The chain uses TRBV28 and TRBJ2-7; the D call from TCRdb, TRBD1, cannot be confirmed without DNA. The CDR3 spells CASSTGRSPYEQYF.